A selection of T cell receptor beta chains follows, all from one sample in a study of blood T cells in healthy people across ages. TCRdb redid the calling of the 5' RACE reads with MiXCR, one entry per CDR3 protein. The data contain 580,000 or so distinct CDR3 sequences, around 48% of them singletons. The sequencing input was blood. The receptors here all came from a man at least 80 years old in good health. CDR3s include the opening cysteine and the closing phenylalanine or tryptophan. Each record gives: clone size, CDR3 length, D gene, J gene, V gene, CDR3 DNA, CDR3 protein. The D gene is left open where the match is weak. Size is stated for part of the rows, as once, few or many counts, or as a class when the clone is expanded.

. | 15 | . | TRBJ2-7 | TRBV11-2 | TGTGCCAGCAGCTTACCCCTCGAGAATCCCTACGAGCAGTACTTC | CASSLPLENPYEQYF
. | 15 | . | TRBJ2-1 | TRBV6-2/TRBV6-3 | TGTGCCAGCAGTCCCAGTGGCGGGAAATACAATGAGCAGTTCTTC | CASSPSGGKYNEQFF
once | 14 | TRBD1 | TRBJ1-5 | TRBV2 | TGTGCCAGCACCCTAGACAGGGCGAATCAGCCCCAGCATTTT | CASTLDRANQPQHF
. | 16 | TRBD2 | TRBJ2-3 | TRBV7-9 | TGTGCCAGCAGCGCGACTAGCGGATCTCGCACAGATACGCAGTATTTT | CASSATSGSRTDTQYF
. | 15 | TRBD1 | TRBJ2-3 | TRBV11-2 | TGTGCCAGCAGCTTTGTAGGACAGGGGATAGATACGCAGTATTTT | CASSFVGQGIDTQYF
. | 16 | . | TRBJ2-7 | TRBV9 | TGTGCCAGCAGCGTAGGTGTCCTTGGGAGCTCCTACGAGCAGTACTTC | CASSVGVLGSSYEQYF
many | 14 | TRBD1 | TRBJ2-1 | TRBV7-2 | TGTGCCAGCAGCTTGGACAGGGGCTACAATGAGCAGTTCTTC | CASSLDRGYNEQFF
many | 11 | . | TRBJ1-2 | TRBV15 | TGTGCCACCAGCCCCGGGTATGGCTACACCTTC | CATSPGYGYTF
few | 13 | . | TRBJ2-5 | TRBV29-1 | TGCAGCGCTATCCCCGGGACAAGCGAGACCCAGTACTTC | CSAIPGTSETQYF
. | 15 | TRBD1 | TRBJ2-1 | TRBV4-2 | TGTGCCAGCAGCCATCGACAGGGAAATGACAATGAGCAGTTCTTC | CASSHRQGNDNEQFF
. | 15 | . | TRBJ1-1 | TRBV14 | TGTGCCAGCAGCCAAGTCTGGGGGGGGAACACTGAAGCTTTCTTT | CASSQVWGGNTEAFF
. | 15 | TRBD2 | TRBJ2-3 | TRBV20-1 | TGCAGTGCTAACGGGGGGGACCTATTCACAGATACGCAGTATTTT | CSANGGDLFTDTQYF
few | 16 | . | TRBJ1-1 | TRBV7-2 | TGTGCCAGCAGCCTCCGAGGGGGTCAGGTGGGCACTGAAGCTTTCTTT | CASSLRGGQVGTEAFF
. | 14 | TRBD1 | TRBJ2-1 | TRBV19 | TGTGCCAGTAGAGGCCGGACAGGTAGATTTGAGCAGTTCTTC | CASRGRTGRFEQFF
few | 12 | . | TRBJ2-7 | TRBV20-1 | TGCAGTGCTAGATTTAGGGACTACGAGCAGTACTTC | CSARFRDYEQYF
few | 15 | . | TRBJ1-1 | TRBV4-3 | TGCGCCAGCAGCCAAGGAGACGCAGGTCACACTGAAGCTTTCTTT | CASSQGDAGHTEAFF
once | 15 | . | TRBJ2-1 | TRBV15 | TGTGCCACCAGCGAGGACACACAAACCTACAATGAGCAGTTCTTC | CATSEDTQTYNEQFF
. | 14 | . | TRBJ2-5 | TRBV5-5 | TGTGCCAGCAGCTTTCGACTAGTTGGGGAGACCCAGTACTTC | CASSFRLVGETQYF
. | 15 | . | TRBJ1-2 | TRBV5-1 | TGCGCCAGCAGCTTGATGCAGGGGAAGCCCGATGGCTACACCTTC | CASSLMQGKPDGYTF
. | 14 | . | TRBJ2-3 | TRBV11-1 | TGTGCCAGCACTCTGGCGGGGCCGCCAGATACGCAGTATTTT | CASTLAGPPDTQYF